This T cell receptor beta chain was obtained from a study of multiple sclerosis patients with progressive multifocal leukoencephalopathy. Broader study findings: Whether JC virus or general immunocompromise explains the findings remained unclear.

J lost 4 bases, V lost 4 bases, and 10 bases had no gene match. The CDR3 has 15 amino acids. Germline V gene sequence: CDR1 SGHKS, CDR2 YYEKEE (reference sequence). The time point is: before natalizumab initiation. Spiked into each PCR were synthetic inline TR CDR3 controls of all V-J pairings. Only in-frame clones appear in the TCRdb table, and some are missing; sequencing was by immunoSEQ multiplex PCR. The table lists 25,000 to 35,000 clones, 88% of them singletons. With respect to this clone: Its cognate antigen is unknown.

This rearrangement joins TRBV5-5 to TRBJ2-5; 7 nucleotides agree with TRBD1. The specimen was PBMCs. The TCR sequence derives from a human donor with multiple sclerosis. DNA for the CDR3: TGTGCCAGCAGCCACCGAGGGGGCTTAGGAGAGACCCAGTACTTC. Its translation is CASSHRGGLGETQYF.